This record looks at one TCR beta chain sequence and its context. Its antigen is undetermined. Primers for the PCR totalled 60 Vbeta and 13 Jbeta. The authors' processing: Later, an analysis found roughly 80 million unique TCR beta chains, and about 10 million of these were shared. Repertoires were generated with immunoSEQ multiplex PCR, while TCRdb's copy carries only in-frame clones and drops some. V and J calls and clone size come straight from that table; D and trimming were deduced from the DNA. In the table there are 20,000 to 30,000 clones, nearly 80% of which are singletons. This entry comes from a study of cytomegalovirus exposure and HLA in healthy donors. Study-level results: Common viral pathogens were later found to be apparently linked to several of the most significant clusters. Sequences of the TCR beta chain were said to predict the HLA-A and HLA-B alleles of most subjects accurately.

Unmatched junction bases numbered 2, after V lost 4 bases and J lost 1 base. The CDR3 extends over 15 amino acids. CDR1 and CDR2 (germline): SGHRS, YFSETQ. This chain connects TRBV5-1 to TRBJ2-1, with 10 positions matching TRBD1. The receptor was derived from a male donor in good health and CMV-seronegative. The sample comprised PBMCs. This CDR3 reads CASSRDRGSYNEQFF. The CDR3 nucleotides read TGCGCCAGCAGCCGGGACAGGGGATCCTACAATGAGCAGTTCTTC.